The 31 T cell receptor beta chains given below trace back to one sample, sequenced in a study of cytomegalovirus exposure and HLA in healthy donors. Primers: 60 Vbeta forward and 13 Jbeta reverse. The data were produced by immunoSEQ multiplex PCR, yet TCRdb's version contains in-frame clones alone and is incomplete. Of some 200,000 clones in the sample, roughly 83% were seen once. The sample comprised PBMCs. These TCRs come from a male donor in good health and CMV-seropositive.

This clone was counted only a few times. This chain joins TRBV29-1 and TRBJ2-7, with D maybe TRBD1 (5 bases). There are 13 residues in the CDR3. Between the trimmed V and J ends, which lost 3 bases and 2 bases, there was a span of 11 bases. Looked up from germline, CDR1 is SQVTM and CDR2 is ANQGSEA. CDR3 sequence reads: CSVDQGFPYEQYF. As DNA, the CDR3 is TGCAGCGTTGATCAGGGTTTCCCCTACGAGCAGTACTTC.

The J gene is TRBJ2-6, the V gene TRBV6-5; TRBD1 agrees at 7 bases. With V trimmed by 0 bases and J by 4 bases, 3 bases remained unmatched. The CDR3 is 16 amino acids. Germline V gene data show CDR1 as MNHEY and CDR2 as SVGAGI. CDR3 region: CASSYSTGSGANVLTF. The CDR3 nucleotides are TGTGCCAGCAGTTACTCGACAGGGTCCGGGGCCAACGTCCTGACTTTC.

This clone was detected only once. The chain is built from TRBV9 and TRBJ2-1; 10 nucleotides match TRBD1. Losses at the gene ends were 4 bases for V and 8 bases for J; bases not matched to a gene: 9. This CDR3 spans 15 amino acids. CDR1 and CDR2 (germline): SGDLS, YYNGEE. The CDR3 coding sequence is TGTGCCAGCAGCCCCCTAAACGACAGGGGGCATGAGCAGTTCTTC. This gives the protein CASSPLNDRGHEQFF.

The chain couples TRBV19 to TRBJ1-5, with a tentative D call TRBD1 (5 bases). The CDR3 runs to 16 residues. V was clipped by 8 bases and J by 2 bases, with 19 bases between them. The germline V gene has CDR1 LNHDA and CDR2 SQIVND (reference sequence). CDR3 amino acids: CASAAGRGGGNQPQHF. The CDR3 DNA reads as TGTGCCAGTGCCGCGGGGAGGGGTGGGGGCAATCAGCCCCAGCATTTT. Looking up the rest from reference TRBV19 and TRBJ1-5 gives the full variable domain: DGGITQSPKYLFRKEGQNVTLSCEQNLNHDAMYWYRQDPGQGLRLIYYSQIVNDFQKGDIAEGYSVSREKKESFPLTVTSAQKNPTAFYLCASAAGRGGGNQPQHFGDGTRLSIL.

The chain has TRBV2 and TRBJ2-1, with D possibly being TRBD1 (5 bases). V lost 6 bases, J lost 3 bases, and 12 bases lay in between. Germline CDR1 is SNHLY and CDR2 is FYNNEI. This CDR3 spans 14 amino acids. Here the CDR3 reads CASSPGPGYNEQFF. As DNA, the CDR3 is TGTGCCAGCAGCCCAGGGCCTGGCTACAATGAGCAGTTCTTC.

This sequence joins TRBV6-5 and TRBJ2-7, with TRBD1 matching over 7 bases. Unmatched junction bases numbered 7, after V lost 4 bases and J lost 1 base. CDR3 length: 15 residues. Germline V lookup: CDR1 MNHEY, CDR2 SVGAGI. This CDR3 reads CASSSNPRGSYEQYF. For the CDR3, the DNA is TGTGCCAGCAGTTCTAATCCCAGGGGGTCCTACGAGCAGTACTTC.

The CDR3 region is CSAKLTYEQYF. CDR3 DNA sequence: TGCAGTGCTAAACTAACTTACGAGCAGTACTTC. The rearrangement joins TRBV20-1 to TRBJ2-7; D unresolved. Trimming removed 4 bases from V and 4 bases from J, with 8 bases in between. This CDR3 contains 11 residues. CDR1 is DFQATT and CDR2 is SNEGSKA in the germline V gene (reference sequence).

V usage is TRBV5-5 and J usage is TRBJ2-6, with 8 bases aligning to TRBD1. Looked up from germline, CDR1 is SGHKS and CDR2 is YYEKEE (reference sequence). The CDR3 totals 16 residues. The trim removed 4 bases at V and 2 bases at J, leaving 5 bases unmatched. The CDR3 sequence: CASSSLQGAGANVLTF. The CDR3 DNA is TGTGCCAGCAGCAGTTTACAGGGGGCTGGGGCCAACGTCCTGACTTTC.

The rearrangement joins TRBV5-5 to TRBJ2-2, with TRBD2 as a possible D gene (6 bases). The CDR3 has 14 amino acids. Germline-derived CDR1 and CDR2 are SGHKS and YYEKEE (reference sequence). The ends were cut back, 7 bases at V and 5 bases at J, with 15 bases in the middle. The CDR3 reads CASDGYAGTGELFF. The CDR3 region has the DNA TGTGCCAGCGATGGCTACGCGGGGACCGGGGAGCTGTTTTTT.

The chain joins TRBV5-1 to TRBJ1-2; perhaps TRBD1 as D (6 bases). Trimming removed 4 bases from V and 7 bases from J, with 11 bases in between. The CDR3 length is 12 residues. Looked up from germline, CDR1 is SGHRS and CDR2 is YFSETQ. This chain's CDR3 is CASSNRVGGYTF. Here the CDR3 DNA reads TGCGCCAGCAGCAACAGGGTGGGTGGCTACACCTTC.

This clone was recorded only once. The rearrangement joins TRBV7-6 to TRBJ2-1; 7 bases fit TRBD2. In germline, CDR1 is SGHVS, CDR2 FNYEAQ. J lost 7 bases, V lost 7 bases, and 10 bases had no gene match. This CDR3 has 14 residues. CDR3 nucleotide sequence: TGTGCCAGCACTTTGGGGCTAGCGGAAAATGAGCAGTTCTTC. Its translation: CASTLGLAENEQFF.

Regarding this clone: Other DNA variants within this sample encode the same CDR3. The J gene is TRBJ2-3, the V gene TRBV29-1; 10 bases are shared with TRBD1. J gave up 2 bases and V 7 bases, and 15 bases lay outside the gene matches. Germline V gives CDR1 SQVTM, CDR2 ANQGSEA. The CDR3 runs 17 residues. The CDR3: CSANAVGQGGYTDTQYF. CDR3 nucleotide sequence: TGCAGCGCAAATGCGGTAGGACAGGGGGGGTACACAGATACGCAGTATTTT.

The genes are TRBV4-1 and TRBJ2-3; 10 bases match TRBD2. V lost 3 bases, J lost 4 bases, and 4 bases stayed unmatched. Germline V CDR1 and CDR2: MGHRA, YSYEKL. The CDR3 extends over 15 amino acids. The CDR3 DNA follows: TGCGCCAGCAGCCAGAGGCTAGCGGGAGCAGATACGCAGTATTTT. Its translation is CASSQRLAGADTQYF.

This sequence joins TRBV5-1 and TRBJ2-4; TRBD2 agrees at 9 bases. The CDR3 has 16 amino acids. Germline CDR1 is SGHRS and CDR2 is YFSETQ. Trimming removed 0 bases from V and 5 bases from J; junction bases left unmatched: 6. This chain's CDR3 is CASSLEGGGAQNIQYF. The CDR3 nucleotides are TGCGCCAGCAGCTTGGAAGGCGGGGGGGCCCAAAACATTCAGTACTTC.

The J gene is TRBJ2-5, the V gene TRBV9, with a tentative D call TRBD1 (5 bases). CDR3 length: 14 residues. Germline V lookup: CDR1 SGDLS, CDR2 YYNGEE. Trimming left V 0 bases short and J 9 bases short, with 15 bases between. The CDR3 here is CASSVGPQIQAQYF. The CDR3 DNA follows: TGTGCCAGCAGCGTAGGGCCACAAATACAGGCCCAGTACTTC.

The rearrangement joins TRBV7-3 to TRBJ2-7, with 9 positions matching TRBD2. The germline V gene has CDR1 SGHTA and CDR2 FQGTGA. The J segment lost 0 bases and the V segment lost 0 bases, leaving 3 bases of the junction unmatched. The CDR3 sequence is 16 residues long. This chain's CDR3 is CASSLTSGGNSYEQYF. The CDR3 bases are TGTGCCAGCAGCTTAACGAGCGGGGGGAACTCCTACGAGCAGTACTTC.

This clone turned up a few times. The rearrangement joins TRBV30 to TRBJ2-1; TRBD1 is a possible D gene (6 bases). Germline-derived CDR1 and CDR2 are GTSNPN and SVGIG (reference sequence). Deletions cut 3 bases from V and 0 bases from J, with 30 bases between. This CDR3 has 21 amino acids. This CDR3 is CAWSYNNVWARQESSYNEQFF. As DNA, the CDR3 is TGTGCCTGGAGCTACAATAACGTATGGGCTCGACAGGAGAGCTCCTACAATGAGCAGTTCTTC.

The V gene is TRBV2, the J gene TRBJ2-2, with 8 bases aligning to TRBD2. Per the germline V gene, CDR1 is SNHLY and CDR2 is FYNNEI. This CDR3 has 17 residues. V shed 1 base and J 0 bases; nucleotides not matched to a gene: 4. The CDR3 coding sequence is TGTGCCAGCAGTGAAGTACTAGCGGTCGCGAACACCGGGGAGCTGTTTTTT. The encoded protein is CASSEVLAVANTGELFF.

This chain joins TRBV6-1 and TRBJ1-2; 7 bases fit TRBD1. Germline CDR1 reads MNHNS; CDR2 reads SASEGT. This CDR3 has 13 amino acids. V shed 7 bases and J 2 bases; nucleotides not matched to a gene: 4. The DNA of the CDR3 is TGTGCCAGCAATCAACAGGGGAACTATGGCTACACCTTC. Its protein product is CASNQQGNYGYTF.

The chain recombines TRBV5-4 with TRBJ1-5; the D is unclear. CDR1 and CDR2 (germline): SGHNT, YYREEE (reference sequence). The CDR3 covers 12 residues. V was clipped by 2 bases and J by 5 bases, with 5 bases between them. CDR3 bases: TGTGCCAGCAGCTTCGGGGATCAGCCCCAGCATTTT. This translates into CASSFGDQPQHF.

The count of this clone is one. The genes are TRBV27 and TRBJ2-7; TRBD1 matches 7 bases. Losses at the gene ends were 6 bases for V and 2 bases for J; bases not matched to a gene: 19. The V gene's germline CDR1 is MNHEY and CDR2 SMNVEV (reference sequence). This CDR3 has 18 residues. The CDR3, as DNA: TGTGCCAGCAGCGAAGACCCCACAGGGGTCGTAACCACCTACGAGCAGTACTTC. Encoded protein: CASSEDPTGVVTTYEQYF.

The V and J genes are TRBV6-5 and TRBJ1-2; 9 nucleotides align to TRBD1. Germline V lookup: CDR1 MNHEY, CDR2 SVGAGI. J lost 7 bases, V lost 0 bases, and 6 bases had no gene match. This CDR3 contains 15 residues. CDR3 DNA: TGTGCCAGCAGTTACTCGACGGGGACAGGGAGTGGCTACACCTTC. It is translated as CASSYSTGTGSGYTF.

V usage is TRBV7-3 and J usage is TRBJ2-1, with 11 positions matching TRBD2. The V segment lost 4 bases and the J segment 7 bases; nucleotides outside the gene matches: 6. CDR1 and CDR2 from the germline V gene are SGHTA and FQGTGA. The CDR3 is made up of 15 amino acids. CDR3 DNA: TGTGCCAGCAGCTATAGCGGGGGGGCCGGTAATGAGCAGTTCTTC. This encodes CASSYSGGAGNEQFF.

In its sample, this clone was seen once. CDR3 protein: CASSLGEGGATNEKLFF. The CDR3 coding sequence is TGTGCCAGTAGTCTCGGAGAGGGGGGGGCAACTAATGAAAAACTGTTTTTT. The genes are TRBV19 and TRBJ1-4, with D possibly being TRBD1 (6 bases). The V and J ends lost 5 bases and 0 bases respectively, with 16 bases between them. Germline CDR1 LNHDA, CDR2 SQIVND (reference sequence). The CDR3 is 17 residues long.

The CDR3 DNA reads TGCAGCGTTGTCCTCTCGGACCGCGGGGCGTTCTTC. This sequence encodes CSVVLSDRGAFF. The chain couples TRBV29-1 to TRBJ2-1, with D tentatively TRBD2 (6 bases). There are 12 residues in the CDR3. The V end was cut by 4 bases, the J end by 15 bases, with 19 bases between. Per germline, CDR1 SQVTM and CDR2 ANQGSEA.

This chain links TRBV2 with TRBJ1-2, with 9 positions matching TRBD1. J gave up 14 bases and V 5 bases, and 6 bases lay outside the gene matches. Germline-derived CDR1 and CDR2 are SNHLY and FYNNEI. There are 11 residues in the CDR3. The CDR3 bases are TGTGCCAGCAGTCGACGGACAGGGGAAACCTTC. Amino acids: CASSRRTGETF.

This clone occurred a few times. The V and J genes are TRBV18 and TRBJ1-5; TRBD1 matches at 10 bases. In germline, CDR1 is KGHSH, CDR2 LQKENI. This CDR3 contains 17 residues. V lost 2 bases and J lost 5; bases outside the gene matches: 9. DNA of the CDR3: TGTGCCAGCTCACCAAGATTCGGGACAGGGGATGATCAGCCCCAGCATTTT. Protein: CASSPRFGTGDDQPQHF.

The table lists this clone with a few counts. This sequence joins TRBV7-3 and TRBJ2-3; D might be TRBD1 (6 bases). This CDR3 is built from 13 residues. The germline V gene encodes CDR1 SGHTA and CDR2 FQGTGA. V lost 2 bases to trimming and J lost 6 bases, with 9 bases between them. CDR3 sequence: CASSLSGEDTQYF. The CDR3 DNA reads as TGTGCCAGCAGCTTATCAGGGGAGGATACGCAGTATTTT.

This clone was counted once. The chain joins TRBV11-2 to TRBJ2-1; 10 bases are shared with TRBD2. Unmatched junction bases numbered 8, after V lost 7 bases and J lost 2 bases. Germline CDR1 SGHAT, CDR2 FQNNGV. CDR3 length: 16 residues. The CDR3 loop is CASNGVSGGAYNEQFF. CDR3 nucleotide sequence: TGTGCCAGCAACGGGGTGAGCGGGGGGGCCTACAATGAGCAGTTCTTC.

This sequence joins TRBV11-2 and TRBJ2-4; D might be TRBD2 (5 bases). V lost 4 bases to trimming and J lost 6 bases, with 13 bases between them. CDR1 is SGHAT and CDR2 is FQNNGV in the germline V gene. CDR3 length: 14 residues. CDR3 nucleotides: TGTGCCAGCAGCTACTCCCGACGGGGAAACATTCAGTACTTC. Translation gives CASSYSRRGNIQYF.

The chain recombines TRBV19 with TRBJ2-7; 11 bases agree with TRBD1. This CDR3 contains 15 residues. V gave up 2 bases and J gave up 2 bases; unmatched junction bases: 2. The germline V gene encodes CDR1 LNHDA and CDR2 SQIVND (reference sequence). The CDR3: CASSITGQGAYEQYF. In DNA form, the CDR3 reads TGTGCCAGTAGTATAACGGGACAGGGGGCCTACGAGCAGTACTTC.